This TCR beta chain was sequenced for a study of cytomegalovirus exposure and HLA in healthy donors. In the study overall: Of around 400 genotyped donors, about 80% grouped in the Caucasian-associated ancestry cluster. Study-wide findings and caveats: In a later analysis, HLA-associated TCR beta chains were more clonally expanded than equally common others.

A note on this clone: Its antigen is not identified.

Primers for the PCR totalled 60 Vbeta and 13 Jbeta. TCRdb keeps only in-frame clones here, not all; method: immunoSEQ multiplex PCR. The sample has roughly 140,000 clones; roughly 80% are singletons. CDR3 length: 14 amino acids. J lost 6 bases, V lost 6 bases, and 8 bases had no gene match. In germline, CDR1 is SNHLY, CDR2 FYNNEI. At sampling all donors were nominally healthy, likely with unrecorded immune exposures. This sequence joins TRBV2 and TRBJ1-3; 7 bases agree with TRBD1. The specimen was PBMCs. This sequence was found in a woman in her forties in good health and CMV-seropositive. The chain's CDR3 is CASRPRQGKNTIYF. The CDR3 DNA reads TGTGCCAGCAGGCCCCGACAGGGTAAAAACACCATATATTTT.